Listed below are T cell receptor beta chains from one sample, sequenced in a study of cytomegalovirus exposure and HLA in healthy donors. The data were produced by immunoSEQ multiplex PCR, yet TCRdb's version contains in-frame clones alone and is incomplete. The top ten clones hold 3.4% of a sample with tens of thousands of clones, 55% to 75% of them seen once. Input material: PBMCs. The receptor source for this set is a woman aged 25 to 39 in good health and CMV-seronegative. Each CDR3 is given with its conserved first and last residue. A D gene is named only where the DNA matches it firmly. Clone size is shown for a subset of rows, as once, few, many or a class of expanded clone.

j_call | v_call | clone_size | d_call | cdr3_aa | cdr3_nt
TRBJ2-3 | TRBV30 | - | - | CAWSIQRDTQYF | TGTGCCTGGAGCATACAAAGAGATACGCAGTATTTT
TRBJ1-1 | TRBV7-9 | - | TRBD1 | CSSSPQGDRGRTEAFF | TGTTCCAGCAGCCCCCAGGGAGACAGGGGACGAACTGAAGCTTTCTTT
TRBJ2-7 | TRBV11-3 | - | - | CASSQGSYEQYF | TGTGCCAGCAGCCAGGGGTCCTACGAGCAGTACTTC
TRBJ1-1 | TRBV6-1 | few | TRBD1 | CASSEIPTGLNTEAFF | TGTGCCAGCAGTGAAATTCCGACAGGGCTGAACACTGAAGCTTTCTTT
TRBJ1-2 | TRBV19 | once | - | CASSMPEGNYGYTF | TGTGCCAGTAGTATGCCCGAGGGAAACTATGGCTACACCTTC
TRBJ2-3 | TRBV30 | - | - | CAWSVSGVGNTQYF | TGTGCCTGGAGTGTATCAGGGGTCGGTAATACGCAGTATTTT
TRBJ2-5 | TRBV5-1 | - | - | CASSLDVEETQYF | TGCGCCAGCAGCTTGGATGTCGAAGAGACCCAGTACTTC
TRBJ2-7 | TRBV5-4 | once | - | CASRLDNSYEQYF | TGTGCCAGCAGACTGGACAACTCCTACGAGCAGTACTTC
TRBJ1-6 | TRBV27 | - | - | CASSRRTGSSPLHF | TGTGCCAGCAGTCGTCGGACCGGGAGCTCACCCCTCCACTTT
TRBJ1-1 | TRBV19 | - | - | CASSINRDTEAFF | TGTGCCAGTAGTATCAACAGGGACACTGAAGCTTTCTTT
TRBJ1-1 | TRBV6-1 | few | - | CASSEIKRQGEAFF | TGTGCCAGCAGTGAAATAAAGCGGCAGGGGGAAGCTTTCTTT
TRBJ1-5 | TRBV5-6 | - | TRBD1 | CASSVPKPGQISNQPQHF | TGTGCCAGCAGCGTGCCAAAACCGGGACAGATTAGCAATCAGCCCCAGCATTTT
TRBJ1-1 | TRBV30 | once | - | CAWRDTGLLRVNTEAFF | TGTGCCTGGAGAGATACAGGGCTTTTGCGGGTGAACACTGAAGCTTTCTTT
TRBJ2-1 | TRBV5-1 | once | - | CASSLALSYEQFF | TGCGCCAGCAGCTTGGCTTTATCCTATGAGCAGTTCTTC
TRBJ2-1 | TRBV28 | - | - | CASSSPPSSYNEQFF | TGTGCCAGCAGTTCCCCCCCCAGCTCCTACAATGAGCAGTTCTTC
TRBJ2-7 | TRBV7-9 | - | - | CASSSAREQYF | TGTGCCAGCAGCTCTGCGAGGGAGCAGTACTTC
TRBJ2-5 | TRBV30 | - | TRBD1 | CAWSGGQGRQETQYF | TGTGCCTGGAGTGGGGGACAGGGTCGGCAAGAGACCCAGTACTTC
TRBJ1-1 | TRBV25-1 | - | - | CASSELQGGGTEAFF | TGTGCCAGCAGTGAATTGCAGGGAGGCGGCACTGAAGCTTTCTTT
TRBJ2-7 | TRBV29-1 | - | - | CSVVTGLGVGNEQYF | TGCAGCGTTGTTACGGGTCTCGGGGTCGGGAACGAGCAGTACTTC
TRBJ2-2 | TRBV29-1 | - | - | CSVQRINTGELFF | TGCAGCGTACAGCGGATCAACACCGGGGAGCTGTTTTTT
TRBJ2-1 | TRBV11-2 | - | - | CASSHRGEQFF | TGTGCCAGCAGCCACCGGGGTGAGCAGTTCTTC
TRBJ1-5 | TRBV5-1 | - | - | CASSLFPMGGNQPQHF | TGCGCCAGCAGCTTGTTCCCGATGGGCGGCAATCAGCCCCAGCATTTT
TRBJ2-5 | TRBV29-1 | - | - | CSVEPSGRNWRQETQYF | TGCAGCGTCGAACCGAGCGGGCGAAACTGGCGCCAAGAGACCCAGTACTTC
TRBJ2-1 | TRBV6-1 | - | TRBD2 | CASREGLAGSEQFF | TGTGCCAGCAGAGAGGGACTAGCGGGAAGTGAGCAGTTCTTC
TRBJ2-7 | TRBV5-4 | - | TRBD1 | CASSSQGARSYEQYF | TGTGCCAGCAGCTCTCAGGGGGCTAGGTCCTACGAGCAGTACTTC
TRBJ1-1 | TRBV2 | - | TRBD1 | CASLPLQGARGVNTEAFF | TGTGCCAGCTTACCCCTCCAGGGGGCGAGGGGGGTGAACACTGAAGCTTTCTTT
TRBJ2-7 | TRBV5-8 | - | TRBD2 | CASSSGGLAGLLGEQYF | TGTGCCAGCAGCTCTGGCGGGCTAGCGGGACTCCTGGGCGAGCAGTACTTC
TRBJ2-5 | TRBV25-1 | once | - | CASSDWAGLQETQYF | TGTGCCAGCAGTGACTGGGCGGGGCTCCAAGAGACCCAGTACTTC
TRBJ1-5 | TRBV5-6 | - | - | CASSLGRGQPQHF | TGTGCCAGCAGCCTGGGGCGGGGGCAGCCCCAGCATTTT
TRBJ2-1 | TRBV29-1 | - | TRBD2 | CSGNLLAGGEGEQFF | TGCAGCGGTAACTTACTAGCGGGAGGCGAAGGTGAGCAGTTCTTC
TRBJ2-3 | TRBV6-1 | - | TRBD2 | CASSTGTSGVDTQYF | TGTGCCAGCAGTACCGGGACTAGCGGGGTAGATACGCAGTATTTT